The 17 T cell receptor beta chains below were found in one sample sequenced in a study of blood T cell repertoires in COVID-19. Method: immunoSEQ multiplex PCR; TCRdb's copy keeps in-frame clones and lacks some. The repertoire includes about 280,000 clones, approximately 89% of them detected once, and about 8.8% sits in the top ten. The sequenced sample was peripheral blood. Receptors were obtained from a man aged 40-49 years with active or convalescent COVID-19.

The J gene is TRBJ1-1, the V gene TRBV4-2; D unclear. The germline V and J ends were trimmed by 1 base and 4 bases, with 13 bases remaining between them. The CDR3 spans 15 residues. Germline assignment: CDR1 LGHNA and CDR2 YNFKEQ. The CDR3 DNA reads TGTGCCAGCAGCCAAGGGAATCGGGATTTCACTGAAGCTTTCTTT. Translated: CASSQGNRDFTEAFF.

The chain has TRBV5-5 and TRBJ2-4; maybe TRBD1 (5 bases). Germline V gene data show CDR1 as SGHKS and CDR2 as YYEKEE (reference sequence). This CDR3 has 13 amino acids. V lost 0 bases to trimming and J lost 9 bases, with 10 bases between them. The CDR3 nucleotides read TGTGCCAGCAGCTTGGATCAGGGCCCCATTCAGTACTTC. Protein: CASSLDQGPIQYF.

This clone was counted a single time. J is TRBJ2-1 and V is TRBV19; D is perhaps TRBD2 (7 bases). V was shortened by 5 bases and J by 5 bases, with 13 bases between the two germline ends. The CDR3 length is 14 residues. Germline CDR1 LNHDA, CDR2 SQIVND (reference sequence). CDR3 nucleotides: TGTGCCAGTAGTTATTGGGAGGGGGACAATGAGCAGTTCTTC. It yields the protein CASSYWEGDNEQFF.

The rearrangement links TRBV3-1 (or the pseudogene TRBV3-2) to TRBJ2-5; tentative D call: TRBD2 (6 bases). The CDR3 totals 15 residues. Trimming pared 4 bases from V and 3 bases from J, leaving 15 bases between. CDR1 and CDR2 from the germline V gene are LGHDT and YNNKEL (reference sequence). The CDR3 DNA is TGTGCCAGCAGCCGGGACTTTCTACTCGAAGAGACCCAGTACTTC. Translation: CASSRDFLLEETQYF.

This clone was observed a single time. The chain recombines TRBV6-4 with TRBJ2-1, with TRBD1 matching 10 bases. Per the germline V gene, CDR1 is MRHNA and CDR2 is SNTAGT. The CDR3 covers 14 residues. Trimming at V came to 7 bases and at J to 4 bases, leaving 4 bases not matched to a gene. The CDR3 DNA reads TGTGCCAGCACCCGGGACAGGGGTTACAATGAGCAGTTCTTC. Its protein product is CASTRDRGYNEQFF.

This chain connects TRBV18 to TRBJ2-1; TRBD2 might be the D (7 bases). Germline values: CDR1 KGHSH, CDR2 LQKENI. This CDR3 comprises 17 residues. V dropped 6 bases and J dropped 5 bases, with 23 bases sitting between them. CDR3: CASSPFWGGDVNNEQFF. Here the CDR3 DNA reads TGTGCCAGCTCCCCTTTTTGGGGGGGCGACGTTAACAATGAGCAGTTCTTC.

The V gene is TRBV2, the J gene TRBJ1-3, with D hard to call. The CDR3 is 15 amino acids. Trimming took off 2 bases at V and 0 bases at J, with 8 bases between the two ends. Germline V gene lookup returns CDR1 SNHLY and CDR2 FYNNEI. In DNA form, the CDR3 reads TGTGCCAGCAGTGAACCGGGTCCCTCTGGAAACACCATATATTTT. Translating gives CASSEPGPSGNTIYF.

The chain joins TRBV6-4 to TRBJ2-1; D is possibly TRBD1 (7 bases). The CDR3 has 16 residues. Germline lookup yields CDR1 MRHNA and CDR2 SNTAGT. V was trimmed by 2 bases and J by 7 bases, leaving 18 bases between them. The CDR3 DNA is TGTGCCAGCAGTGACGATGGGAGGCAGGGGGTAAATGAGCAGTTCTTC. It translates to CASSDDGRQGVNEQFF.

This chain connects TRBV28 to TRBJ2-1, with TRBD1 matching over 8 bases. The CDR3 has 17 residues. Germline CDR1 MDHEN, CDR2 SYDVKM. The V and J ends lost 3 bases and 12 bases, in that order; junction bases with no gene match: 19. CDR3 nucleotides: TGTGCCAGCAGTTTTGGTTCCGGGACAGGTTCTACTACTGGGCAGTTCTTC. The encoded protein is CASSFGSGTGSTTGQFF. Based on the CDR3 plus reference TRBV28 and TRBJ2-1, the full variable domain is DVKVTQSSRYLVKRTGEKVFLECVQDMDHENMFWYRQDPGLGLRLIYFSYDVKMKEKGDIPEGYSVSREKKERFSLILESASTNQTSMYLCASSFGSGTGSTTGQFFGPGTRLTVL.

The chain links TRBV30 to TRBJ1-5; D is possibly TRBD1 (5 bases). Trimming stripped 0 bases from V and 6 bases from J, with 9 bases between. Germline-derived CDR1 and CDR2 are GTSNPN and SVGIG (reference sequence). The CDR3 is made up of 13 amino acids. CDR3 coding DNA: TGTGCCTGGAGTGTACAGGTTGGTCAGCCCCAGCATTTT. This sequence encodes CAWSVQVGQPQHF.

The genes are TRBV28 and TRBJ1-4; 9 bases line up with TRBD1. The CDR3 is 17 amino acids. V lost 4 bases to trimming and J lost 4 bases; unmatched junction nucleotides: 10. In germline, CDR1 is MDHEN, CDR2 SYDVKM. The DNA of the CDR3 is TGTGCCAGCAGTTCACCCACAGGGGGCGTGGGTAATGAAAAACTGTTTTTT. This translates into CASSSPTGGVGNEKLFF.

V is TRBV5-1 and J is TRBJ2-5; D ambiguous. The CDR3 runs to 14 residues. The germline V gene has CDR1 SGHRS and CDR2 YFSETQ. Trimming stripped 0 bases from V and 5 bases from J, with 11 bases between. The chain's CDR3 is CASSLGSARETQYF. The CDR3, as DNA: TGCGCCAGCAGCTTGGGGTCGGCGAGGGAGACCCAGTACTTC.

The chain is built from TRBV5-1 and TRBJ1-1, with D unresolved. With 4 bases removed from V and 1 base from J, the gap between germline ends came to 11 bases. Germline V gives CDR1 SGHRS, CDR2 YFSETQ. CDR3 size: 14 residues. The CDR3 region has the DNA TGCGCCAGCAGCGTGGACGGGTCGAACACTGAAGCTTTCTTT. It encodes CASSVDGSNTEAFF.

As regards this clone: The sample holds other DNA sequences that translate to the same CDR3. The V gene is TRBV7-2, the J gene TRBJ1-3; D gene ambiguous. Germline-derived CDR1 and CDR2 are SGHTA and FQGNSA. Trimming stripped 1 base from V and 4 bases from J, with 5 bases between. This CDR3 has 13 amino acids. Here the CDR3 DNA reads TGTGCCAGCAGCTTAGGCAGGGGAAACACCATATATTTT. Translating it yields CASSLGRGNTIYF.

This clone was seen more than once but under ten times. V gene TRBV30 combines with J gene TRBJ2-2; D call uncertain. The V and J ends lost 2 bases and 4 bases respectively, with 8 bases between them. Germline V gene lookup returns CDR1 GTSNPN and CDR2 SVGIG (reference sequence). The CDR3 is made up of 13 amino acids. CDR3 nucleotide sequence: TGTGCCTGGAGTATTGGGCGCACCGGGGAGCTGTTTTTT. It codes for CAWSIGRTGELFF.

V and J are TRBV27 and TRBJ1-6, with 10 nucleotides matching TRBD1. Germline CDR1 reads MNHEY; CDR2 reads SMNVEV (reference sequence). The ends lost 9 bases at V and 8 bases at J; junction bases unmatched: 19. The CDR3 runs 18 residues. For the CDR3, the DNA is TGTGCCAGAGACAAGGCCCGGACAGGGGGTAGTTTTGATTCACCCCTCCACTTT. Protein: CARDKARTGGSFDSPLHF.

The CDR3 DNA is TGTGCCAGCAGCAGGGGGAGTCAGCCCCAGCATTTT. It specifies CASSRGSQPQHF. This chain links TRBV28 with TRBJ1-5, with TRBD1 matching 7 bases. The CDR3 sequence is 12 residues long. Germline CDR1 and CDR2: MDHEN and SYDVKM. V was clipped by 6 bases and J by 6 bases; unmatched bases: 2.